This T cell receptor beta chain was identified during a study of OX40 agonist ivuxolimab in advanced cancers. Study background: Patient treatment consisted of intravenous ivuxolimab administration every 2 weeks at 0.01 to 10 mg/kg. Mean age approximately 66 years, range roughly 20 to 85; around 80% male. Study-level points and caveats: Researchers report that CD8+ T cells had, on average, more expanded clones than CD4+.

Blood was sampled at baseline, cycle 4 day 1, and cycle 7 day 1. The repertoire was sequenced with immunoSEQ multiplex PCR; TCRdb's copy has only in-frame clones and lacks some. The table includes 42,000 or so clones, approximately 87% detected once. This CDR3 is 11 amino acids long. Germline V gene lookup returns CDR1 SGHAT and CDR2 FQNNGV. V was cut by 5 bases and J by 2 bases, with 4 bases left in between. On this clone itself: The antigen remains unidentified.

Specimen: CD4+ or CD8+ T cells sorted from blood, collected in a trial of the OX40 agonist ivuxolimab. The genes are TRBV11-2 and TRBJ2-7; D remains unclear. This TCR was recovered from an adult with an advanced solid tumor such as melanoma, head and neck, liver or kidney cancer. CDR3 amino acids: CASSPAYEQYF. CDR3 DNA: TGTGCCAGCAGCCCGGCCTACGAGCAGTACTTC. Based on the CDR3 plus reference TRBV11-2 and TRBJ2-7, the full variable domain is EAGVAQSPRYKIIEKRQSVAFWCNPISGHATLYWYQQILGQGPKLLIQFQNNGVVDDSQLPKDRFSAERLKGVDSTLKIQPAKLEDSAVYLCASSPAYEQYFGPGTRLTVT.